By sample share, the clone carrying this T cell receptor beta chain is medium-sized. Its antigen is unidentified. All patients were untreated before thyroid surgery. These data are taken from a study of metastatic and nonmetastatic thyroid tumors. The wider study: It was across blood and tumor or nodule tissue from malignant and benign thyroid patients that repertoires were compared.

In the original workflow: Clinicopathological groups supplied CDR3 differences that were used to build a distant-metastasis classifier for papillary thyroid cancer. TCRdb re-called clones from the PCR reads using MiXCR. TCRdb, rather than the study authors, made the V and J calls. The sample lists approximately 37,000 clones; under 25% were seen once. Study-level points and caveats: According to reports, the diversity of TCR beta was significantly higher in malignant thyroid tumors than in benign nodules, and this held in both blood and tumor samples.

J was trimmed by 7 bases and V by 0 bases; bases with no gene match: 5. This CDR3 contains 14 residues. CDR1 and CDR2 (germline): MNHEY, SMNVEV (reference sequence). Sequencing was carried out using tumor tissue. The TCR was taken from a male donor with papillary thyroid cancer or a benign thyroid nodule (not recorded which). Some clones in this sample may be carry-over from other donors' samples. The rearrangement uses TRBV27 and TRBJ1-2, with TRBD1 matching 7 bases. CDR3 in DNA: TGTGCCAGCAGTTTATCGTACAGGGGTGGTGGCTACACCTTC. Encoded protein: CASSLSYRGGGYTF.